This record looks at one T cell receptor (beta chain) sequence and its context. Its antigen is not known. The sample comes from a study of vaccination and CD4 T cells after COVID-19. The treatment: approximately 9-day PBMC culture with coronavirus spike peptide pools or control peptides (ViraFEST assay). The authors isolated CD4+ T cells by negative selection after roughly 10 days of culture. The Oncomine TCR Beta short-read assay was applied to DNA of cultured CD4+ T cells. TCRdb processed the PCR reads anew with MiXCR; each CDR3 protein has one entry. The data contain roughly 25,000 distinct CDR3 sequences, roughly 64% of them singletons. CDR3 size: 13 residues. Germline V gene lookup returns CDR1 SEHNR and CDR2 FQNEAQ (reference sequence). Trimming removed 0 bases from V and 4 bases from J, with 6 bases in between.

The sequenced material came from CD4+ T cells from blood, cultured in vitro. The origin of this receptor is a human donor who had recovered from COVID-19. The gene calls are TRBV7-9 and TRBJ1-2; D uncertain. This CDR3 reads CASSLAFVYGYTF. In DNA, the CDR3 is TGTGCCAGCAGCTTAGCGTTTGTCTATGGCTACACCTTC. The full variable domain, completed using reference TRBV7-9 and TRBJ1-2, is DTGVSQNPRHKITKRGQNVTFRCDPISEHNRLYWYRQTLGQGPEFLTYFQNEAQLEKSRLLSDRFSAERPKGSFSTLEIQRTEQGDSAMYLCASSLAFVYGYTFGSGTRLTVV.